This section outlines one TCR beta chain sequence together with its context. The V gene's germline CDR1 is MNHEY and CDR2 SVGEGT. The V gene end was trimmed by 5 bases and the J gene end by 10 bases; junction bases not matched to a gene: 20. This CDR3 is 17 amino acids long. This entry belongs to a study of blood T cell repertoires in COVID-19. This table comes from immunoSEQ multiplex PCR, and its TCRdb copy is limited to in-frame clones, with some not included. The sample shows 100,000 to 150,000 clones, around 85% of them seen only once. While infection was still active, Seattle patients were enrolled and then followed longitudinally.

The chain carries TRBV6-2 or TRBV6-3 and TRBJ2-3, with TRBD1 matching over 8 bases. Source material: peripheral blood. The clonotype comes from a woman of 80 years or more with COVID-19, enrolled during active disease. The CDR3 is CASSRRPDRGVGLSQYF. CDR3 DNA: TGTGCCAGCAGTCGCCGGCCTGACAGGGGTGTGGGCCTGTCGCAGTATTTT.